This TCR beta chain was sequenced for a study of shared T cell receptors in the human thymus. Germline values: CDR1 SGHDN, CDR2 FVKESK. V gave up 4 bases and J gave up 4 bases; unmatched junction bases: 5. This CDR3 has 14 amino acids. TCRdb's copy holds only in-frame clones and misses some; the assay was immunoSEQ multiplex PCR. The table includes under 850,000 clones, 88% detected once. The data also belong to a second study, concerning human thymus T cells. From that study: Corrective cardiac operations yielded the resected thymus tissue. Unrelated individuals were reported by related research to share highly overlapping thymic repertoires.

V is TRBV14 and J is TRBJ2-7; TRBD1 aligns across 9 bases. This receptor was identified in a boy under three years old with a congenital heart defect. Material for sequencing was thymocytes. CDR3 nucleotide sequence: TGTGCCAGCAGCCCACAGGGGGCAACATACGAGCAGTACTTC. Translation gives CASSPQGATYEQYF.